This T cell receptor beta chain emerged from a study of T cell responses to AZD1222 COVID-19 vaccine. Overall study: Pooling of second doses given at about 4 or about 12 weeks was done.

TCRdb's copy holds only in-frame clones and misses some; the assay was immunoSEQ multiplex PCR. The sample includes 160,000 or so clones, 85% to 95% of them seen just once. Points on this clone: No antigen is known for it.

Study-level findings and limits: Regions 160-218 and 743-854 dominated among vaccine-associated CD4 TCRs spanning spike. Donors, mostly white British, included more females; clonal diversity was possibly underestimated.

Germline V CDR1 and CDR2: KGHDR, SFDVKD. This CDR3 contains 14 residues. V lost 3 bases and J lost 5, with 13 bases in between. Source: peripheral blood, taken on day 0 of AZD1222 vaccination. The source is an adult in good health. The chain links TRBV24-1 to TRBJ2-7, with D tentatively TRBD2 (6 bases). The CDR3: CATSDGGSRDEQYF. CDR3 DNA sequence: TGTGCCACCAGTGATGGAGGGAGCAGGGACGAGCAGTACTTC.